This TCR beta chain was captured by sequencing in a study of cytomegalovirus exposure and HLA in healthy donors. Study-wide results and caveats: The productive fraction for most TCR beta V segments was about 90% or about 30% in an earlier analysis.

The V end lost 6 bases, the J end lost 4 bases, and 10 bases lay between the germline ends. This CDR3 region has 13 residues. Germline lookup yields CDR1 LNHDA and CDR2 SQIVND (reference sequence). Primers for the PCR totalled 60 Vbeta and 13 Jbeta. The table came from immunoSEQ multiplex PCR; TCRdb's copy has only in-frame clones and leaves some out. The sample lists approximately 100,000 clones, less than 9.5% seen once, with 4.5% to 6.5% in the top ten. As regards this clone: Its antigen remains unknown.

The sample was PBMCs. This sequence originates from a man aged 50 to 60 in good health and CMV-seropositive. The genes are TRBV19 and TRBJ2-1; TRBD2 is a possible D gene (5 bases). The CDR3: CASRASSYNEQFF. As DNA, the CDR3 is TGTGCCAGTAGGGCTAGCAGTTACAATGAGCAGTTCTTC.